Below, 16 T cell receptor beta chains from the same sample are listed, as sequenced in a study of blood T cells in healthy people across ages (dated by TCRdb to the mid-2010s). The protocol used for the library was 5' RACE. The sequencer listed for this sample is Illumina HiSeq 2500. A second about 7 to 11 cycle PCR used a sample-barcoded 5' primer and a J-beta primer mix. TCRdb trimmed public reads at Q25 via fastp, called clones via MiXCR and kept in-frame beta chains. Records with the same CDR3 protein are collapsed into one entry carrying the most frequent genes and DNA. Here the sample has about 800,000 distinct CDR3 sequences; roughly 25% occur a single time. Together, the top ten hold approximately 4% of the sample. The sample also formed part of further work on T cells of mothers and their children.

Sequenced sample: blood. The receptors derive from a boy aged 10-17 years in good health.

This clonotype was seen more than once but under ten times. J is TRBJ2-7 and V is TRBV5-1, with D possibly being TRBD2 (5 bases). The CDR3 is 14 amino acids. V was shortened by 2 bases and J by 6 bases, with 15 bases between the two germline ends. CDR1 is SGHRS, CDR2 YFSETQ, per germline. Written as DNA, the CDR3 is TGCGCCAGCAGCTTCGAGGGAGAGGTTAGCGAGCAGTACTTC. Translated: CASSFEGEVSEQYF.

This clonotype was seen a few times. This chain connects TRBV20-1 to TRBJ2-7, with no clear D. The CDR3 contains 12 residues. Germline lookup yields CDR1 DFQATT and CDR2 SNEGSKA (reference sequence). In nucleotides, the CDR3 is TGCAGCACTACACGAGAAGGGAACGAGCAGTACTTC. Translating gives CSTTREGNEQYF.

This chain uses TRBV7-9 with TRBJ1-5, with D perhaps matching TRBD1 (5 bases). This CDR3 contains 16 residues. Deletions cut 7 bases from V and 0 bases from J, with 16 bases between. Germline V gene data show CDR1 as SEHNR and CDR2 as FQNEAQ (reference sequence). For the CDR3, the DNA is TGTGCCAGCACCTACAGGACGGATCTTAGCAATCAGCCCCAGCATTTT. It specifies CASTYRTDLSNQPQHF. The whole variable domain, filled in from reference TRBV7-9 and TRBJ1-5, reads DTGVSQNPRHKITKRGQNVTFRCDPISEHNRLYWYRQTLGQGPEFLTYFQNEAQLEKSRLLSDRFSAERPKGSFSTLEIQRTEQGDSAMYLCASTYRTDLSNQPQHFGDGTRLSIL.

This sequence joins TRBV10-3 and TRBJ2-1; D could derive from TRBD1 or TRBD2 (5 bases each). The CDR3 consists of 13 residues. The germline CDR1 and CDR2 sequences are ENHRY and SYGVKD. V lost 6 bases and J lost 7, with 13 bases in between. Written as DNA, the CDR3 is TGTGCCATCAGGGGACCCCTTGGGAATGAGCAGTTCTTC. Residues: CAIRGPLGNEQFF.

There are a few counts of this clonotype. V and J are TRBV4-1 and TRBJ2-2; D is perhaps TRBD2 (5 bases). Trimming cost V 0 bases and J 6 bases, with 8 bases left between them. Germline V CDR1 and CDR2: MGHRA, YSYEKL. The CDR3 extends over 14 amino acids. The CDR3 DNA is TGCGCCAGCAGCCAAGAAGGGAGCGCCGGGGAGCTGTTTTTT. It specifies CASSQEGSAGELFF.

This clonotype was recorded a few times. This chain links TRBV7-9 with TRBJ1-1; D gene ambiguous. V was shortened by 5 bases and J by 3 bases, with 10 bases between the two germline ends. Germline lookup yields CDR1 SEHNR and CDR2 FQNEAQ (reference sequence). This CDR3 region has 13 residues. CDR3 nucleotides: TGTGCCAGCAGCCCGGCCGGTCACACTGAAGCTTTCTTT. This encodes CASSPAGHTEAFF. Using reference TRBV7-9 and TRBJ1-1 for the parts outside the CDR3, the full variable domain is DTGVSQNPRHKITKRGQNVTFRCDPISEHNRLYWYRQTLGQGPEFLTYFQNEAQLEKSRLLSDRFSAERPKGSFSTLEIQRTEQGDSAMYLCASSPAGHTEAFFGQGTRLTVV.

Only a few counts were recorded for this clonotype. The V and J genes are TRBV20-1 and TRBJ2-5; D is possibly TRBD2 (5 bases). V lost 1 base, J lost 5 bases, and 17 bases lay in between. Germline CDR1 reads DFQATT; CDR2 reads SNEGSKA (reference sequence). The CDR3 length is 15 residues. The CDR3 region is CSARALRSPGETQYF. DNA of the CDR3: TGCAGTGCTAGAGCCCTGAGGAGCCCGGGGGAGACCCAGTACTTC.

The V and J genes are TRBV5-6 and TRBJ2-5; possible D gene TRBD2, 5 bases. CDR1 SGHDT and CDR2 YYEEEE come from the germline V gene. The CDR3 spans 15 residues. The ends were cut back, 4 bases at V and 1 base at J, with 14 bases in the middle. The DNA for the CDR3 is TGTGCCAGCAGCCCTCCGACGGGGTTCCAAGAGACCCAGTACTTC. Protein sequence: CASSPPTGFQETQYF. Drawing the rest from reference TRBV5-6 and TRBJ2-5, the complete variable domain is DAGVTQSPTHLIKTRGQQVTLRCSPKSGHDTVSWYQQALGQGPQFIFQYYEEEERQRGNFPDRFSGHQFPNYSSELNVNALLLGDSALYLCASSPPTGFQETQYFGPGTRLLVL.

This clonotype was detected only a few times. The genes are TRBV25-1 and TRBJ2-5, with TRBD1 matching over 8 bases. CDR3 length: 17 amino acids. Trimming at V came to 1 base and at J to 4 bases, leaving 11 bases not matched to a gene. The germline V gene has CDR1 MGHDK and CDR2 SYGVNS. Written as DNA, the CDR3 is TGTGCCAGCAGTGAATGGTTGTTAGGACAGGGACGAGAGACCCAGTACTTC. Translating it yields CASSEWLLGQGRETQYF.

A note on this clonotype: Germline is not matched at one junction end, which may reflect a read error. The rearrangement links TRBV9 to TRBJ1-4; D is uncertain. This CDR3 has 18 amino acids. Germline V gene data show CDR1 as SGDLS and CDR2 as YYNGEE. The CDR3 reads CASSVGPVTPATNEKLVF. CDR3 nucleotides: TGTGCCAGCAGCGTAGGACCCGTGACACCAGCAACTAATGAAAAACTGGTTTTT.

The chain employs TRBV11-2 and TRBJ2-1; D gene unclear. Germline lookup yields CDR1 SGHAT and CDR2 FQNNGV. V was cut by 0 bases and J by 10 bases, with 7 bases left in between. This CDR3 contains 12 residues. CDR3: CASSLDPDEQFF. The CDR3 nucleotides are TGTGCCAGCAGCTTAGACCCTGACGAGCAGTTCTTC. Full variable domain (rest looked up from reference TRBV11-2 and TRBJ2-1): EAGVAQSPRYKIIEKRQSVAFWCNPISGHATLYWYQQILGQGPKLLIQFQNNGVVDDSQLPKDRFSAERLKGVDSTLKIQPAKLEDSAVYLCASSLDPDEQFFGPGTRLTVL.

V gene TRBV6-5 combines with J gene TRBJ1-1; TRBD1 is a possible D gene (5 bases). The CDR3 consists of 16 residues. CDR1 and CDR2 (germline): MNHEY, SVGAGI. V lost 6 bases, J lost 1 base, and 18 bases lay in between. The CDR3 here is CASRNRYGGGNTEAFF. The DNA of the CDR3 is TGTGCCAGCAGGAATCGATATGGGGGGGGGAACACTGAAGCTTTCTTT.

This clonotype has just a few counts. The J gene is TRBJ2-5, the V gene TRBV29-1; TRBD2 agrees at 13 bases. The J call may be mistaken, given a closer DNA end match to TRBJ2-1. CDR3 length: 16 amino acids. CDR1 is SQVTM and CDR2 is ANQGSEA in the germline V gene. The chain's CDR3 is CSVIAELAGGPGEQFF. In DNA form, the CDR3 reads TGCAGCGTCATCGCAGAACTAGCGGGAGGGCCAGGTGAGCAGTTCTTC.

The gene calls are TRBV30 and TRBJ2-6; tentatively, D is TRBD1 (5 bases). V lost 3 bases, J lost 4 bases, and 10 bases lay in between. The CDR3 has 14 residues. CDR1 GTSNPN and CDR2 SVGIG come from the germline V gene (reference sequence). The CDR3 loop is CAWSMGLGANVLTF. For the CDR3, the DNA is TGTGCCTGGAGCATGGGGCTAGGGGCCAACGTCCTGACTTTC.

In its sample, this clonotype was seen once. The J gene is TRBJ2-1, the V gene TRBV5-1; 9 nucleotides agree with TRBD2. The V gene's germline CDR1 is SGHRS and CDR2 YFSETQ. The junction had 8 bases not matched to a gene; V was cut back by 3 bases and J by 7 bases. CDR3 size: 15 residues. CDR3 DNA: TGCGCCAGCAGCTCAGTGAGGCTAGCGGGGAATGAGCAGTTCTTC. Translation gives CASSSVRLAGNEQFF.

The chain couples TRBV5-8 to TRBJ2-5, with a possible D match to TRBD2 (5 bases). The CDR3 consists of 13 residues. Trimming pared 1 base from V and 6 bases from J, leaving 10 bases between. Germline V gene data show CDR1 as SGHTS and CDR2 as YDEGEE. The CDR3 sequence: CASSLRWRKTQYF. The CDR3 DNA reads as TGTGCCAGCAGCTTGAGATGGAGGAAGACCCAGTACTTC.